This TCR beta chain emerged from a study of monozygotic twins with inflammatory bowel disease. UMIs that included a 6-nucleotide sample barcode were added by template switching, which took place during cDNA synthesis. TCRdb re-called the 5' RACE reads; every CDR3 protein appears as one record, without DNA. This sample's clone table lists approximately 400,000 distinct CDR3 sequences. Germline CDR1 SGHVS, CDR2 FQNEAQ. This CDR3 comprises 16 residues. This chain links TRBV7-8 with TRBJ2-2; with no DNA, the TCRdb D assignment of TRBD2 cannot be verified. Sequenced: blood. The receptor was derived from a human donor with ulcerative colitis or Crohn's disease, or a healthy co-twin of an affected twin (not recorded which). The chain's CDR3 is CASSLVADSGTGELFF. The full variable domain, completed using reference TRBV7-8 and TRBJ2-2, is GAGVSQSPRYKVAKRGQDVALRCDPISGHVSLFWYQQALGQGPEFLTYFQNEAQLDKSGLPSDRFFAERPEGSVSTLKIQRTQQEDSAVYLCASSLVADSGTGELFFGEGSRLTVL.